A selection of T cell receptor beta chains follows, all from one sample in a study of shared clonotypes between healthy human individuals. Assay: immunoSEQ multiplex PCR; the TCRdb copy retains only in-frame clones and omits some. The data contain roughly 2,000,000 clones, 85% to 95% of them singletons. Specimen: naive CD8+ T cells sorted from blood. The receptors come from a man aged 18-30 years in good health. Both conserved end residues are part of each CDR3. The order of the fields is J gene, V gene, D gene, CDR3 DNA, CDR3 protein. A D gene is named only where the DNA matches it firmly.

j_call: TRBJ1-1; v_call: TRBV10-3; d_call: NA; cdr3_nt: TGTGCCATCATTAGGACCCTGGGCACTGAAGCTTTCTTT; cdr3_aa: CAIIRTLGTEAFF
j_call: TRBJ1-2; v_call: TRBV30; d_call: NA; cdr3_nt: TGTGCCTGGAGCGATCGGGGAGACTATGGCTACACCTTC; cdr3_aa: CAWSDRGDYGYTF
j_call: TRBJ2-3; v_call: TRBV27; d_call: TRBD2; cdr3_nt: TGTGCCAGCAGTTTTGGAACTAGCGGGAGGAGAGGGGATACGCAGTATTTT; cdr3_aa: CASSFGTSGRRGDTQYF
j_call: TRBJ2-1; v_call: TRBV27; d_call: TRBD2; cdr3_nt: TGTGCCAGCAGTTTTGTAGCGGGAGTTTCCCACAATGAGCAGTTCTTC; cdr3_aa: CASSFVAGVSHNEQFF
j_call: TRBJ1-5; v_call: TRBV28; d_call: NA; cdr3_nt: TGTGCCAGCAGTCCGAGGGGCGCGGTAGGTCAGCCCCAGCATTTT; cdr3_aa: CASSPRGAVGQPQHF
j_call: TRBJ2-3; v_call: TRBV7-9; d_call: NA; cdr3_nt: TGTGCCAGCAGCTTAGCTGCCCAGGGAGGTGGCACAGATACGCAGTATTTT; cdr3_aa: CASSLAAQGGGTDTQYF
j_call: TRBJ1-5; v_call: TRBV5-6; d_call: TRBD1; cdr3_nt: TGTGCCAGCAGCCAGGGACAGGGTGGTCAGCCCCAGCATTTT; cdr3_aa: CASSQGQGGQPQHF
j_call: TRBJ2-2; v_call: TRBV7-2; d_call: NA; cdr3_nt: TGTGCCAGCAGCCCTACCGGGGAGCTGTTTTTT; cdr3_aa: CASSPTGELFF
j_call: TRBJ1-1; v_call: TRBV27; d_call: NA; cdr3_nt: TGTGCCACCGCAGCGGCCGCGAACACTGAAGCTTTCTTT; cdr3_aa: CATAAAANTEAFF
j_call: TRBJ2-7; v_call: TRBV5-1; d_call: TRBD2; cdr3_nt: TGCGCCAGCCGTGCGGGGGGAGACTCCTACGAGCAGTACTTC; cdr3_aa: CASRAGGDSYEQYF
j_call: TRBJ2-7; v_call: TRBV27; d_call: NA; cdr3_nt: TGTGCCAGCAGTCCTTCCACTACTCGTGGTATGGCCTACGAGCAGTACTTC; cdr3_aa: CASSPSTTRGMAYEQYF